Sequencing of this TCR beta chain was carried out in a study of blood T cell repertoires in COVID-19. At the level of the study: The United States, Italy and Spain provided the acute and convalescent COVID-19 samples.

Authors' methods: Estimated nucleated cell counts came from reference gene primer amplification. Some clones are missing from TCRdb's copy, which holds only in-frame ones; the method was immunoSEQ multiplex PCR. V and J calls plus clone size are reproduced from that table; the DNA served to infer D and trimming. This table holds about 230,000 clones, around 88% found once. The participants were between about 18 and 90 years old and came from some 23 US areas. Germline V gene data show CDR1 as MNHEY and CDR2 as SMNVEV (reference sequence). The ends lost 6 bases at V and 4 bases at J; junction bases unmatched: 0. There are 13 residues in the CDR3.

This TCR came from a woman between 35 and 50 years old with acute COVID-19. Sequenced: PBMCs or T cells enriched from blood (not recorded which). The genes are TRBV27 and TRBJ2-1; 10 nucleotides line up with TRBD1. This chain's CDR3 is CASRGQGYNEQFF. The CDR3 nucleotides are TGTGCCAGCAGGGGACAGGGGTACAATGAGCAGTTCTTC.